The 30 T cell receptor beta chains in this list originate from one sample, sequenced in a study of cytomegalovirus exposure and HLA in healthy donors. Amplification used 60 Vbeta primers and 13 Jbeta primers. Here immunoSEQ multiplex PCR was the method, and the copy in TCRdb shows in-frame clones only, minus some. The sample contains about 110,000 clones, around 80% of which appear only once. Sequences were obtained from PBMCs. These receptors came from a woman aged 60-75 years in good health and CMV-seropositive.

The rearrangement uses TRBV10-3 and TRBJ1-4; no firm D call. The CDR3 consists of 16 residues. The germline gives CDR1 ENHRY, CDR2 SYGVKD. Trimming cost V 6 bases and J 2 bases, with 16 bases left between them. CDR3 sequence: CAIRKSPGGTNEKLFF. CDR3 nucleotide sequence: TGTGCCATCAGGAAATCTCCTGGCGGCACTAATGAAAAACTGTTTTTT.

On this clone: At one boundary the junction diverges from the germline segment, which might be a read error. This rearrangement joins TRBV7-9 to TRBJ2-2; D call uncertain. This CDR3 is 12 amino acids long. Germline CDR1 is SEHNR and CDR2 is FQNEAQ (reference sequence). CDR3 residues: CSSSSDTGELFF. CDR3 sequence (DNA): TGTTCCAGCAGCTCCGACACCGGGGAGCTGTTTTTT.

In its sample, this clone was seen a few times. The chain recombines TRBV9 with TRBJ1-1; D is perhaps TRBD1 (6 bases). The germline V and J ends were trimmed by 3 bases and 1 base, with 13 bases remaining between them. This CDR3 has 15 amino acids. Germline CDR1 is SGDLS and CDR2 is YYNGEE. CDR3 coding DNA: TGTGCCAGCAGCGCCAGGGGTTCGAGGAACACTGAAGCTTTCTTT. This encodes CASSARGSRNTEAFF.

The V gene is TRBV5-4, the J gene TRBJ1-4; D unresolved. The V gene's germline CDR1 is SGHNT and CDR2 YYREEE (reference sequence). This CDR3 comprises 15 residues. V dropped 0 bases and J dropped 4 bases, with 10 bases sitting between them. CDR3 residues: CASSLGAGFNEKLFF. CDR3 nucleotides: TGTGCCAGCAGCTTGGGAGCAGGTTTTAATGAAAAACTGTTTTTT.

The chain uses TRBV7-6 and TRBJ2-1; D gene ambiguous. Trimming pared 3 bases from V and 8 bases from J, leaving 8 bases between. Germline V gene sequence: CDR1 SGHVS, CDR2 FNYEAQ. This CDR3 has 12 residues. The DNA of the CDR3 is TGTGCCAGCAGCTTCCTTGGCTATGAGCAGTTCTTC. Amino acids: CASSFLGYEQFF.

This clone has only a few counts. J is TRBJ2-5 and V is TRBV6-5; possibly TRBD2 for D (5 bases). The DNA end lines up better with TRBJ2-7; the J call may be wrong. Germline assignment: CDR1 MNHEY and CDR2 SVGAGI. The CDR3 is 13 amino acids. The CDR3 sequence: CASSTGSEVEQYF. The DNA of the CDR3 is TGTGCCAGCAGCACCGGGTCGGAGGTCGAGCAGTACTTC.

V gene TRBV30 combines with J gene TRBJ1-2, with TRBD1 matching 12 bases. Trimming took 3 bases from V and 4 from J; bases not matched to a gene: 3. CDR3 length equals 14 residues. Germline CDR1 reads GTSNPN; CDR2 reads SVGIG (reference sequence). CDR3 residues: CAWRLGQGAYGYTF. CDR3 bases: TGTGCCTGGAGGCTGGGACAGGGGGCCTATGGCTACACCTTC.

The gene calls are TRBV6-5 and TRBJ2-5; maybe TRBD1 (6 bases). Germline V lookup: CDR1 MNHEY, CDR2 SVGAGI. V was cut by 6 bases and J by 3 bases, with 14 bases left in between. There are 14 residues in the CDR3. The CDR3 DNA is TGTGCCAGCAGCCGCTATTCAGGGGAAGAGACCCAGTACTTC. Amino acid sequence: CASSRYSGEETQYF.

The chain joins TRBV19 to TRBJ2-1; the match to TRBD2 covers 11 bases. CDR3 size: 18 residues. V trimming: 6 bases; J trimming: 0 bases; junction bases outside the gene matches: 10. Looked up from germline, CDR1 is LNHDA and CDR2 is SQIVND (reference sequence). The CDR3 sequence is CASRSGLAGVSSYNEQFF. The DNA of the CDR3 is TGTGCCAGTAGATCCGGACTAGCGGGTGTTAGCTCCTACAATGAGCAGTTCTTC. Full variable domain (outside the CDR3, taken from reference TRBV19 and TRBJ2-1): DGGITQSPKYLFRKEGQNVTLSCEQNLNHDAMYWYRQDPGQGLRLIYYSQIVNDFQKGDIAEGYSVSREKKESFPLTVTSAQKNPTAFYLCASRSGLAGVSSYNEQFFGPGTRLTVL.

CDR3 sequence (DNA): TGTGCCAGTAGTATCGGTTTAAACAGGGTGGGGGACGAGCAGTACTTC. Its translation is CASSIGLNRVGDEQYF. The chain carries TRBV19 and TRBJ2-7, with D possibly TRBD1 on 6 matching bases. This CDR3 spans 16 amino acids. The ends were cut back, 3 bases at V and 5 bases at J, with 20 bases in the middle. Germline lookup yields CDR1 LNHDA and CDR2 SQIVND (reference sequence).

The rearrangement uses TRBV6-1 and TRBJ2-1, with 11 bases fitting TRBD2. The germline V gene encodes CDR1 MNHNS and CDR2 SASEGT. The CDR3 has 15 amino acids. With V trimmed by 2 bases and J by 13 bases, 10 bases remained unmatched. As DNA, the CDR3 is TGTGCCAGCAGTGAACTAGTACTAGCGGGAGACGGACAGTTCTTC. Its protein is CASSELVLAGDGQFF.

The V call is TRBV27, the J call TRBJ2-2, with TRBD1 matching 9 bases. The CDR3 loop spans 15 amino acids. Germline values: CDR1 MNHEY, CDR2 SMNVEV (reference sequence). With 6 bases clipped from V and 0 bases from J, the junction kept 2 bases outside the gene matches. The CDR3 DNA follows: TGTGCCAGCAGGAACAGGGGGCCGAACACCGGGGAGCTGTTTTTT. Its translation is CASRNRGPNTGELFF.

As for this clone: A read error may account for a junction end that differs from germline. Different DNA sequences within this sample yield the same CDR3. V is TRBV10-2 and J is TRBJ1-1, with D maybe TRBD1 (6 bases). Germline V gives CDR1 WSHSY, CDR2 SAAADI. The CDR3 is made up of 12 amino acids. CDR3 coding DNA: TGCGCCAGCAGCCGGGGGGCAACTGAGGCTTTCTTT. Translated, it gives CASSRGATEAFF.

The chain recombines TRBV19 with TRBJ1-4; D gene unclear. The CDR3 runs 12 residues. Between the trimmed V and J ends, which lost 4 bases and 15 bases, there was a span of 15 bases. The V gene's germline CDR1 is LNHDA and CDR2 SQIVND (reference sequence). The CDR3 nucleotides read TGTGCCAGTAGTACCGAGGGCTTGGGCTTGTTTTTT. Translating gives CASSTEGLGLFF.

V gene TRBV5-1 combines with J gene TRBJ2-5; tentative D call: TRBD2 (6 bases). The CDR3 loop spans 16 amino acids. Germline-derived CDR1 and CDR2 are SGHRS and YFSETQ. V lost 3 bases, J lost 1 base, and 16 bases lay in between. The CDR3 spells CASSYGGFLIQETQYF. The CDR3 nucleotides are TGCGCCAGCAGCTATGGGGGGTTCCTGATCCAAGAGACCCAGTACTTC.

V usage is TRBV4-1 and J usage is TRBJ1-4, with a possible D match to TRBD1 (6 bases). The CDR3 has 15 residues. Trimming took 3 bases from V and 4 from J, leaving 12 bases between them. Germline assignment: CDR1 MGHRA and CDR2 YSYEKL. CDR3 loop: CASSHGYRDNEKLFF. The DNA of the CDR3 is TGCGCCAGCAGCCATGGGTACAGGGATAATGAAAAACTGTTTTTT.

This clone was observed once. The V and J genes are TRBV19 and TRBJ2-5; D gene unclear. Germline-derived CDR1 and CDR2 are LNHDA and SQIVND (reference sequence). The V and J ends lost 7 bases and 2 bases respectively, with 14 bases between them. CDR3 size: 14 residues. The CDR3 DNA reads TGTGCCAGTACCAATATCCCCGGTCAAGAGACCCAGTACTTC. This gives the protein CASTNIPGQETQYF.

V usage is TRBV19 and J usage is TRBJ2-1; TRBD1 matches at 7 bases. The germline gives CDR1 LNHDA, CDR2 SQIVND (reference sequence). The CDR3 covers 13 residues. With 6 bases clipped from V and 10 bases from J, the junction kept 9 bases outside the gene matches. CDR3 region: CASRRGRRSEQFF. As DNA, the CDR3 is TGTGCCAGTAGAAGGGGGCGGCGTTCAGAGCAGTTCTTC.

This chain joins TRBV6-4 and TRBJ1-2; a possible D gene is TRBD1 (6 bases). V lost 3 bases, J lost 4 bases, and 15 bases lay in between. This CDR3 contains 15 residues. Germline V CDR1 and CDR2: MRHNA, SNTAGT. The DNA for the CDR3 is TGTGCCAGCAGTGAACAACAGGGAAGAGGCTATGGCTACACCTTC. Protein: CASSEQQGRGYGYTF.

This clone showed up just a few times. V is TRBV28 and J is TRBJ2-5; D may be TRBD1 (8 bases). Germline V gives CDR1 MDHEN, CDR2 SYDVKM. CDR3 size: 17 residues. V lost 4 bases, J lost 5 bases, and 23 bases lay in between. CDR3: CASSSLSHRGGRETQYF. The CDR3 region has the DNA TGTGCCAGCAGTTCGCTCTCTCACAGGGGGGGGCGTGAGACCCAGTACTTC.

The chain is built from TRBV29-1 and TRBJ1-5; the match to TRBD1 covers 7 bases. J was trimmed by 0 bases and V by 4 bases; bases with no gene match: 6. This CDR3 region has 15 residues. Germline CDR1 reads SQVTM; CDR2 reads ANQGSEA. CDR3 DNA: TGCAGCGTTGTGTTAGGGGGCGTTAGCAATCAGCCCCAGCATTTT. As protein: CSVVLGGVSNQPQHF.

V gene TRBV5-1 combines with J gene TRBJ2-2; 14 bases map to TRBD2. Germline CDR1 SGHRS, CDR2 YFSETQ. The CDR3 contains 18 residues. The V and J ends lost 4 bases and 3 bases, in that order; junction bases with no gene match: 8. The CDR3 here is CASSRLGLAGADTGELFF. CDR3 coding DNA: TGCGCCAGCAGCCGACTGGGACTAGCGGGAGCTGACACCGGGGAGCTGTTTTTT.

The rearrangement links TRBV6-4 to TRBJ2-1, with D possibly TRBD2 on 5 matching bases. Germline assignment: CDR1 MRHNA and CDR2 SNTAGT. The CDR3 has 16 amino acids. The V and J ends lost 3 bases and 0 bases respectively, with 12 bases between them. CDR3 sequence reads: CASSEGSVYSYNEQFF. In DNA form, the CDR3 reads TGTGCCAGCAGTGAGGGTAGCGTGTACTCCTACAATGAGCAGTTCTTC.

The V and J genes are TRBV27 and TRBJ1-2; TRBD1 might be the D (5 bases). The CDR3 contains 13 residues. Germline CDR1 reads MNHEY; CDR2 reads SMNVEV (reference sequence). V shed 1 base and J shed 4 bases, with 7 bases lying between them. The CDR3 loop is CASSLFQGYGYTF. In nucleotides, the CDR3 is TGTGCCAGCAGTTTATTCCAGGGCTATGGCTACACCTTC.

CDR3 sequence reads: CASSVGGLADSQYF. The CDR3 DNA reads TGTGCCAGCAGCGTAGGGGGACTAGCGGATTCGCAGTATTTT. The chain joins TRBV9 to TRBJ2-3; 11 nucleotides line up with TRBD2. From germline, CDR1 is SGDLS and CDR2 YYNGEE. V shed 0 bases and J 10 bases; nucleotides not matched to a gene: 4. The CDR3 extends over 14 amino acids.

The chain uses TRBV2 and TRBJ1-1; D ambiguous. This CDR3 comprises 14 residues. Trimming pared 7 bases from V and 0 bases from J, leaving 12 bases between. CDR1 and CDR2 from the germline V gene are SNHLY and FYNNEI. The CDR3, as DNA: TGTGCCAGCAATCCTGTAAACATGAACACTGAAGCTTTCTTT. Amino acids: CASNPVNMNTEAFF.

The chain couples TRBV5-1 to TRBJ1-2; D might be TRBD1 (6 bases). Germline V gene data show CDR1 as SGHRS and CDR2 as YFSETQ. The CDR3 sequence is 16 residues long. Trimming took 3 bases from V and 1 from J, leaving 16 bases between them. This CDR3 is CASSWGWQGINYGYTF. In DNA, the CDR3 is TGCGCCAGCAGCTGGGGTTGGCAGGGGATTAACTATGGCTACACCTTC.

This chain joins TRBV28 and TRBJ1-5, with 9 bases fitting TRBD1. The germline CDR1 and CDR2 sequences are MDHEN and SYDVKM. J was trimmed by 7 bases and V by 5 bases; bases with no gene match: 9. This CDR3 is built from 15 residues. The CDR3 spells CASSPDRGGRQPQHF. CDR3 sequence (DNA): TGTGCCAGCAGTCCAGACAGGGGGGGAAGGCAGCCCCAGCATTTT. Drawing the rest from reference TRBV28 and TRBJ1-5, the complete variable domain is DVKVTQSSRYLVKRTGEKVFLECVQDMDHENMFWYRQDPGLGLRLIYFSYDVKMKEKGDIPEGYSVSREKKERFSLILESASTNQTSMYLCASSPDRGGRQPQHFGDGTRLSIL.

The chain combines TRBV19 with TRBJ1-1; TRBD1 aligns across 8 bases. The CDR3 length is 13 residues. The V segment lost 4 bases and the J segment 11 bases; nucleotides outside the gene matches: 9. Germline values: CDR1 LNHDA, CDR2 SQIVND (reference sequence). This chain's CDR3 is CASSNGQGSTAFF. DNA of the CDR3: TGTGCCAGTAGTAATGGACAGGGAAGTACCGCTTTCTTT. Full variable domain (outside the CDR3, taken from reference TRBV19 and TRBJ1-1): DGGITQSPKYLFRKEGQNVTLSCEQNLNHDAMYWYRQDPGQGLRLIYYSQIVNDFQKGDIAEGYSVSREKKESFPLTVTSAQKNPTAFYLCASSNGQGSTAFFGQGTRLTVV.

The chain joins TRBV5-4 to TRBJ1-6, with TRBD1 matching over 8 bases. The CDR3 contains 18 residues. With V trimmed by 4 bases and J by 10 bases, 19 bases remained unmatched. Germline CDR1 is SGHNT and CDR2 is YYREEE (reference sequence). CDR3 region: CASSPGELTGAGKSPLHF. The CDR3 bases are TGTGCCAGCAGCCCGGGGGAACTGACAGGGGCGGGTAAATCACCCCTCCACTTT.